At least ten counts were recorded for the clone carrying this T cell receptor (beta chain). Its antigen is currently unknown. Unique molecular identifier tags were affixed to discrete cDNA molecules. In TCRdb, the 5' RACE reads were re-called with MiXCR into one record per CDR3 protein. The repertoire holds more than 20,000 distinct CDR3 sequences, with less than 7% as singletons. V trimming: 0 bases; J trimming: 1 base; junction bases outside the gene matches: 7. CDR3 length: 17 residues. Germline-derived CDR1 and CDR2 are LNHDA and SQIVND (reference sequence). This sample was included in a study of early T cells in non-severe SARS-CoV-2 infection. Study context: Sequencing input comprised bulk RNA from unsorted whole blood; chain pairing was not available.

Study-wide points: Comparison of clonotypes with VDJdb favored anti-spike CD8 responses while missing private and CD4 specificities.

The chain is built from TRBV19 and TRBJ1-1; TRBD1 agrees at 8 bases. The clonotype originates from an adult who was a healthcare worker with PCR-confirmed SARS-CoV-2 infection or an uninfected control (not recorded which). Sequenced: whole blood. CDR3 coding DNA: TGTGCCAGTAGTATAGATCGACAGGGGAATAGGAACACTGAAGCTTTCTTT. This sequence encodes CASSIDRQGNRNTEAFF. The entire variable domain, with the rest obtained from reference TRBV19 and TRBJ1-1, is as follows: DGGITQSPKYLFRKEGQNVTLSCEQNLNHDAMYWYRQDPGQGLRLIYYSQIVNDFQKGDIAEGYSVSREKKESFPLTVTSAQKNPTAFYLCASSIDRQGNRNTEAFFGQGTRLTVV.